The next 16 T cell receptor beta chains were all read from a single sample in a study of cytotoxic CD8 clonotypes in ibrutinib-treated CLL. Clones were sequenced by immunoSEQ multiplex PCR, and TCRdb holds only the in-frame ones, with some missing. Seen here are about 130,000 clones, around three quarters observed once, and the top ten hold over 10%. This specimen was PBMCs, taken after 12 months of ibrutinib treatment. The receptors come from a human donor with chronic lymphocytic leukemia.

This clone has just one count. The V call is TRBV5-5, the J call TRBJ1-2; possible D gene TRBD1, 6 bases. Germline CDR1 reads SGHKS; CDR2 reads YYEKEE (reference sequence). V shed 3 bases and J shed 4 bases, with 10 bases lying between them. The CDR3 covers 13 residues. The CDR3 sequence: CASSWGQPYGYTF. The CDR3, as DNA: TGTGCCAGCAGCTGGGGACAACCCTATGGCTACACCTTC.

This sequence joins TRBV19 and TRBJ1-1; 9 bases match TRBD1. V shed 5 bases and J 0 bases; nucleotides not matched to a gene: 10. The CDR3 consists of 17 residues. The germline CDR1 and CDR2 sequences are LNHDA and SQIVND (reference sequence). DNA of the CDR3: TGTGCCAGTAGTGAAGGACAGGGGACCTTCCTGAACACTGAAGCTTTCTTT. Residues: CASSEGQGTFLNTEAFF. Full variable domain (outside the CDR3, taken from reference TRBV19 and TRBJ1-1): DGGITQSPKYLFRKEGQNVTLSCEQNLNHDAMYWYRQDPGQGLRLIYYSQIVNDFQKGDIAEGYSVSREKKESFPLTVTSAQKNPTAFYLCASSEGQGTFLNTEAFFGQGTRLTVV.

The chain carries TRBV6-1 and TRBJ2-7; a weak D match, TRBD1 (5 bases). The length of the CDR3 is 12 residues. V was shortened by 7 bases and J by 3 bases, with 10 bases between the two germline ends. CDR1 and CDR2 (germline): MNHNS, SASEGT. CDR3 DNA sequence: TGTGCCAGCACCTTCGACAGCTACGAGCAGTACTTC. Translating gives CASTFDSYEQYF.

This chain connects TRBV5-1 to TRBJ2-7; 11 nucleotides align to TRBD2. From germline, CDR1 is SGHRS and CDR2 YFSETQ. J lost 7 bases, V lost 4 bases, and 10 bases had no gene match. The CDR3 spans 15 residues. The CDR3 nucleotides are TGCGCCAGCAGCCGCCAACTAGCGGGAGTAAATGAGCAGTACTTC. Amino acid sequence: CASSRQLAGVNEQYF. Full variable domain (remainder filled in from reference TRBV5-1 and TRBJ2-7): KAGVTQTPRYLIKTRGQQVTLSCSPISGHRSVSWYQQTPGQGLQFLFEYFSETQRNKGNFPGRFSGRQFSNSRSEMNVSTLELGDSALYLCASSRQLAGVNEQYFGPGTRLTVT.

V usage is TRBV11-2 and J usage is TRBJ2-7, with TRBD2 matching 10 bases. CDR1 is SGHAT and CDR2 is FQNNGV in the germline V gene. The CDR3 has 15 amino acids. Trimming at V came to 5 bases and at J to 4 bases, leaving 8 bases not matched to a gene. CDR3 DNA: TGTGCCAGCAGCGTAGGGGCTAGCGGGAGTTACGAGCAGTACTTC. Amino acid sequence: CASSVGASGSYEQYF. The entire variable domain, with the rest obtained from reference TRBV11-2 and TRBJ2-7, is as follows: EAGVAQSPRYKIIEKRQSVAFWCNPISGHATLYWYQQILGQGPKLLIQFQNNGVVDDSQLPKDRFSAERLKGVDSTLKIQPAKLEDSAVYLCASSVGASGSYEQYFGPGTRLTVT.

This chain's CDR3 is CASSWGQETQYF. Written as DNA, the CDR3 is TGTGCCAGCAGTTGGGGCCAAGAGACCCAGTACTTC. The V and J genes are TRBV7-2 and TRBJ2-5, with D unclear. In germline, CDR1 is SGHTA, CDR2 FQGNSA. This CDR3 spans 12 amino acids. V was pared by 6 bases and J by 1 base, with 6 bases between.

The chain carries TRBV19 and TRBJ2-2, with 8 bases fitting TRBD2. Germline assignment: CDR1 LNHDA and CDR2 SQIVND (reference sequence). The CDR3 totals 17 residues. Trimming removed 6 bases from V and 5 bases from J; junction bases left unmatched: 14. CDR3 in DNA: TGTGCCAGTAGCCATGATCGCGGGGGGCATGGGACCGGGGAGCTGTTTTTT. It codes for CASSHDRGGHGTGELFF. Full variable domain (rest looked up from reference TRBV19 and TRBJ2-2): DGGITQSPKYLFRKEGQNVTLSCEQNLNHDAMYWYRQDPGQGLRLIYYSQIVNDFQKGDIAEGYSVSREKKESFPLTVTSAQKNPTAFYLCASSHDRGGHGTGELFFGEGSRLTVL.

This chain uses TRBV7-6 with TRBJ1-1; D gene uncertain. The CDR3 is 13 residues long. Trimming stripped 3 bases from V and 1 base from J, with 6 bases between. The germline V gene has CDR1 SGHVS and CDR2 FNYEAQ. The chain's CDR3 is CASSFTANTEAFF. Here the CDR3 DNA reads TGTGCCAGCAGCTTTACGGCGAACACTGAAGCTTTCTTT.

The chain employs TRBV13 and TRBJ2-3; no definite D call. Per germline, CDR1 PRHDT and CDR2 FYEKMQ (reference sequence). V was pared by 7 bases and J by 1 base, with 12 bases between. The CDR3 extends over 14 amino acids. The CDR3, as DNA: TGTGCCAGCAAGACGGAAGGCGGCACAGATACGCAGTATTTT. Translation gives CASKTEGGTDTQYF.

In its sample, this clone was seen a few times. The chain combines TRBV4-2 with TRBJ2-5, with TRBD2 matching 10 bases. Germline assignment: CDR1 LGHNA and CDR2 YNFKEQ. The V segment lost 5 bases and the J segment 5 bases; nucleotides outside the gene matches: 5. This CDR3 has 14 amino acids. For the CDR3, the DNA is TGTGCCAGCAGCGCCGGGACTAGCGACGAGACCCAGTACTTC. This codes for CASSAGTSDETQYF.

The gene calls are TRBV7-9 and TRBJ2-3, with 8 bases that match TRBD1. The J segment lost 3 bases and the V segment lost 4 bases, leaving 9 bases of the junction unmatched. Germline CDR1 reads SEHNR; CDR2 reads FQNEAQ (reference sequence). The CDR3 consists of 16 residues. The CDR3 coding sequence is TGTGCCAGCAGCTCAATAAGGACAGGGTTGACAGATACGCAGTATTTT. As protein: CASSSIRTGLTDTQYF.

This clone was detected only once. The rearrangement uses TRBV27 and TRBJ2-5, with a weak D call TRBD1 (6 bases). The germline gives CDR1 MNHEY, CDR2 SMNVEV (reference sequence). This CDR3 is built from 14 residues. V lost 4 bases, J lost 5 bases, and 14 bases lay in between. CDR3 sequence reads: CASSSQGLGETQYF. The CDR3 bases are TGTGCCAGCAGTTCTCAGGGGTTAGGGGAGACCCAGTACTTC.

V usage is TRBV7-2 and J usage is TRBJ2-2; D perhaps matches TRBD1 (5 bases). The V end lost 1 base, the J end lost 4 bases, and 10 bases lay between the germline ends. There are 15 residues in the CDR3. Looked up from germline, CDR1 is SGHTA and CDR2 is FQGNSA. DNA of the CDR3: TGTGCCAGCAGCTTAGTGGCAGGGCCCACCGGGGAGCTGTTTTTT. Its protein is CASSLVAGPTGELFF.

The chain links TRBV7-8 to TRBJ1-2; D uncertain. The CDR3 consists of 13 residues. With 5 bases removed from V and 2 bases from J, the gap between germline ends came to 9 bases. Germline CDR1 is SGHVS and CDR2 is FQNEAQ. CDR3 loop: CASSPDRNYGYTF. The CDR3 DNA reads TGTGCCAGCAGCCCTGATAGAAACTATGGCTACACCTTC.

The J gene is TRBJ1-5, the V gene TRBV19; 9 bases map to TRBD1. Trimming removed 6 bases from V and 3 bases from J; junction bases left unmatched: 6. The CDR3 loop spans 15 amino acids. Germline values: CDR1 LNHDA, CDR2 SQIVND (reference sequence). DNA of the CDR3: TGTGCCAGTAGCAATACAGGGGGCCCCAATCAGCCCCAGCATTTT. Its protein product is CASSNTGGPNQPQHF.

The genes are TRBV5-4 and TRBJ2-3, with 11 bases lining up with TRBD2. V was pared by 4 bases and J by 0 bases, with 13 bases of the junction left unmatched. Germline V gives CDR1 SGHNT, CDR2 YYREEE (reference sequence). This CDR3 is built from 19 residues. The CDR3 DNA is TGTGCCAGCAGCCCCATAGCGGGAGGGCCTCGATGGAGCACAGATACGCAGTATTTT. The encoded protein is CASSPIAGGPRWSTDTQYF.